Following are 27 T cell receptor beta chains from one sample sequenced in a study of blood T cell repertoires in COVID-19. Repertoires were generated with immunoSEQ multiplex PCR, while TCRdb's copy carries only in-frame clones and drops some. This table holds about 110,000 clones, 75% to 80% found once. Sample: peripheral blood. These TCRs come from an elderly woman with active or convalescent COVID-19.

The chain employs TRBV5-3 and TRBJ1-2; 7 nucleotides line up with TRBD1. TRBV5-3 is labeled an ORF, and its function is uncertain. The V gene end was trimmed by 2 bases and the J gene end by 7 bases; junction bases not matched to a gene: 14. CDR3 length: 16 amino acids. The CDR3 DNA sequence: TGTGCCAGAAGCTTAAACCACCGGACAGGAAAGTTTGGCTACACCTTC. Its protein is CARSLNHRTGKFGYTF.

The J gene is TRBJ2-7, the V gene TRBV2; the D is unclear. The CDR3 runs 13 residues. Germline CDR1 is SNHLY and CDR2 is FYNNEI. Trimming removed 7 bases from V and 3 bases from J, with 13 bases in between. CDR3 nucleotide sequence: TGTGCCAGCAAGAGGCCAGACGACTACGAGCAGTACTTC. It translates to CASKRPDDYEQYF.

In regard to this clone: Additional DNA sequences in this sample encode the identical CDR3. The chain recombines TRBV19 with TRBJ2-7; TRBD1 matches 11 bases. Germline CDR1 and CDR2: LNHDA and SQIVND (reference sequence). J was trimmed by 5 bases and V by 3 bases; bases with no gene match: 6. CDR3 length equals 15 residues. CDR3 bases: TGTGCCAGTAGTATTACCGGGACAGGGGGGAACGAGCAGTACTTC. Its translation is CASSITGTGGNEQYF.

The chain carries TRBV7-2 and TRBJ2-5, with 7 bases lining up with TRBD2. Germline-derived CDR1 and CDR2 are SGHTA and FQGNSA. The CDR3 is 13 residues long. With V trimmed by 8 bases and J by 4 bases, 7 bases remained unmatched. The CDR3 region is CASEGGRGETQYF. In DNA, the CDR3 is TGTGCCAGCGAGGGAGGGAGGGGAGAGACCCAGTACTTC.

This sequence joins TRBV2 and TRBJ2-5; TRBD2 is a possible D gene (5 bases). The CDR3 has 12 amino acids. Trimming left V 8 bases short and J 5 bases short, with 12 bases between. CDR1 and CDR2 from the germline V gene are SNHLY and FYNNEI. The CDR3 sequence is CASSRVGETQYF. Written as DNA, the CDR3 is TGTGCCAGCTCGAGGGTGGGGGAGACCCAGTACTTC.

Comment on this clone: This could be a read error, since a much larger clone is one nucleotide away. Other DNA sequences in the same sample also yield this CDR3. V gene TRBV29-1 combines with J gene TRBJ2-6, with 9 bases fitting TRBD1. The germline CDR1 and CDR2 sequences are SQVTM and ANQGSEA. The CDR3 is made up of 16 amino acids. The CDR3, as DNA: TGCAGCGTTGTGTCGGGACAGGGCTCTGGGGCCAACGTCTTGACTTTC. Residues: CSVVSGQGSGANVLTF.

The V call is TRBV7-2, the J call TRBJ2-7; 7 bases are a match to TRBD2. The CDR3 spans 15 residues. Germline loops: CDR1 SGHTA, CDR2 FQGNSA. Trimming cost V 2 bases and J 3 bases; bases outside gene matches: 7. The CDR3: CASSLSREGFYEQYF. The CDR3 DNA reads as TGTGCCAGCAGCTTATCGAGGGAGGGGTTCTACGAGCAGTACTTC.

CDR3 region: CASSRGAVQVYGYTF. In DNA form, the CDR3 reads TGTGCCAGCAGCCGCGGGGCAGTTCAAGTCTATGGCTACACCTTC. The chain employs TRBV5-4 and TRBJ1-2, with D maybe TRBD1 (5 bases). V was shortened by 4 bases and J by 4 bases, with 17 bases between the two germline ends. The CDR3 runs to 15 residues. Germline values: CDR1 SGHNT, CDR2 YYREEE (reference sequence).

CDR3 DNA: TGTGCCAGCTCACAGGGGGCTGGGAACACTGAAGCTTTCTTT. Translated, it gives CASSQGAGNTEAFF. The gene calls are TRBV18 and TRBJ1-1, with TRBD1 matching over 7 bases. Germline V gene sequence: CDR1 KGHSH, CDR2 LQKENI. This CDR3 is 14 amino acids long. With V trimmed by 4 bases and J by 1 base, 3 bases remained unmatched.

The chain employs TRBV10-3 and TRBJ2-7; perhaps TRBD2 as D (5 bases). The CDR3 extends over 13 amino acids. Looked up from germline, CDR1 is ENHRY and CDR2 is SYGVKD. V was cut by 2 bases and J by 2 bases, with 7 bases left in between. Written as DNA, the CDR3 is TGTGCCATCAGTGAGCTAGCAACCTACGAGCAGTACTTC. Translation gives CAISELATYEQYF.

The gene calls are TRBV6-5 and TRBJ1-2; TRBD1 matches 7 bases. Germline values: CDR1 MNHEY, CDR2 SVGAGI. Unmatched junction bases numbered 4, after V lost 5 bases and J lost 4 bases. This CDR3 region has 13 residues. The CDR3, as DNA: TGTGCCAGCAGTACAGGGGCCCCCTATGGCTACACCTTC. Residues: CASSTGAPYGYTF.

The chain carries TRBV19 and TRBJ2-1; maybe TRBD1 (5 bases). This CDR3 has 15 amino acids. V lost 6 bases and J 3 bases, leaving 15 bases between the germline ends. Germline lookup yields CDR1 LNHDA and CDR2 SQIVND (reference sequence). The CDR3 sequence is CASRIDDSLYNEQFF. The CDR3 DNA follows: TGTGCCAGTAGGATTGACGACAGCCTCTACAATGAGCAGTTCTTC.

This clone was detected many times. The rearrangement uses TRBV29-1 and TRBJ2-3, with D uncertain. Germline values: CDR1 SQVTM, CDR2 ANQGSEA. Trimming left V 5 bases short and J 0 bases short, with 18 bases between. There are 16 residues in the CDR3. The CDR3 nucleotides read TGCAGCGTTCCCGCTCTGTCCCAGGCTAGCACAGATACGCAGTATTTT. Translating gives CSVPALSQASTDTQYF.

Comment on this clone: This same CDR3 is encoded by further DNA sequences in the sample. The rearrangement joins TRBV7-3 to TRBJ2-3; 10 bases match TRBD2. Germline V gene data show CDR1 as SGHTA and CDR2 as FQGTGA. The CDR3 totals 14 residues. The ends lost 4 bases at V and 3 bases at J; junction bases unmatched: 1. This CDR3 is CASSSGLATDTQYF. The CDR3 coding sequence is TGTGCCAGCAGCTCGGGACTAGCGACAGATACGCAGTATTTT.

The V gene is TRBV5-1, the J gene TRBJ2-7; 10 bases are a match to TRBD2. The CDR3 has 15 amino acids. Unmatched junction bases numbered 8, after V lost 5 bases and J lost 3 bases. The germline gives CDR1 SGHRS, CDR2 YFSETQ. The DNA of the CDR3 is TGCGCCAGCAGTCGAAGGACTAGCGGAGACTACGAGCAGTACTTC. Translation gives CASSRRTSGDYEQYF.

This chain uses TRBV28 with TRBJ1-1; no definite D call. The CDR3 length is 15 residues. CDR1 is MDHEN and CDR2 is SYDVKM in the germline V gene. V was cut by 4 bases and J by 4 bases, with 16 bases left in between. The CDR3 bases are TGTGCCAGCAGTTCGCCTGGCGGGGTTCCCACTGAAGCTTTCTTT. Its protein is CASSSPGGVPTEAFF.

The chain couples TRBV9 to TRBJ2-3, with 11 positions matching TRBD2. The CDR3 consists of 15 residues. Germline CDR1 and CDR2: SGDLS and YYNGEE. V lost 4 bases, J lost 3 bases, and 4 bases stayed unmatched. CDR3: CASSTPSGRTDTQYF. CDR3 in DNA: TGTGCCAGCAGCACCCCTAGCGGGAGGACAGATACGCAGTATTTT.

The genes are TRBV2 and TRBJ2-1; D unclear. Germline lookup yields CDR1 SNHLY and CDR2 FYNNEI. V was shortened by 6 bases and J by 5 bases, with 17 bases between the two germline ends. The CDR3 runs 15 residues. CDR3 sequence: CASRLSIGHDNEQFF. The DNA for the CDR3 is TGTGCCAGCAGACTTTCCATCGGTCACGACAATGAGCAGTTCTTC.

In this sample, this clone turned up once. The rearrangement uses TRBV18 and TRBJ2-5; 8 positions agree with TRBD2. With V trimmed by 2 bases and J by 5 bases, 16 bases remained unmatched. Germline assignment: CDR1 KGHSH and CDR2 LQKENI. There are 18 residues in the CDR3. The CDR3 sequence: CASSPVELAGRDGETQYF. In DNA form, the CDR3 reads TGTGCCAGCTCACCAGTAGAGCTAGCGGGCAGAGATGGGGAGACCCAGTACTTC.

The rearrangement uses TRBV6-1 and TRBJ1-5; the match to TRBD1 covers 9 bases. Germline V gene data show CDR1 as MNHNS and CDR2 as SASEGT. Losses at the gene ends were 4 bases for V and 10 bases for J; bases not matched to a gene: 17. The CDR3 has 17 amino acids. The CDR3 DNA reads TGTGCCAGCAGTGTAACAGGGGGCCTCTTACTTTATCCTCCCCAGCATTTT. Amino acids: CASSVTGGLLLYPPQHF.

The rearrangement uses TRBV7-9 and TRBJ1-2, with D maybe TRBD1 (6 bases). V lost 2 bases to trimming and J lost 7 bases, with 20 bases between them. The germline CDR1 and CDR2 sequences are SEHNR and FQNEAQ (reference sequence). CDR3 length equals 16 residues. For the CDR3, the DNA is TGTGCCAGCAGCTTACCAGGGGCGCGCAGGGCTGCTGGCTACACCTTC. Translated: CASSLPGARRAAGYTF.

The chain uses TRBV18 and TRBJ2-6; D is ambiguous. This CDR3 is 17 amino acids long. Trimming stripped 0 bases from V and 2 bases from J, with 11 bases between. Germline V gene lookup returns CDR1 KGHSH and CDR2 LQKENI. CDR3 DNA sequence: TGTGCCAGCTCACCACCGGAGTTTGCAACTGGGGCCAACGTCCTGACTTTC. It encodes CASSPPEFATGANVLTF.

CDR3 protein: CASGRGTDTQYF. The CDR3 DNA sequence: TGTGCCAGCGGGAGGGGAACAGATACGCAGTATTTT. The rearrangement uses TRBV5-4 and TRBJ2-3, with 7 bases that match TRBD2. The V segment lost 7 bases and the J segment 3 bases; nucleotides outside the gene matches: 2. Germline V CDR1 and CDR2: SGHNT, YYREEE (reference sequence). This CDR3 region has 12 residues.

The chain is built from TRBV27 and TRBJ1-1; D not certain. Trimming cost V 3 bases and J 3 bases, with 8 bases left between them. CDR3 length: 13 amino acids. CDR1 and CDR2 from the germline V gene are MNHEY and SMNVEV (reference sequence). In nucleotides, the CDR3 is TGTGCCAGCAGTTTGTACAGAGACACTGAAGCTTTCTTT. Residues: CASSLYRDTEAFF.

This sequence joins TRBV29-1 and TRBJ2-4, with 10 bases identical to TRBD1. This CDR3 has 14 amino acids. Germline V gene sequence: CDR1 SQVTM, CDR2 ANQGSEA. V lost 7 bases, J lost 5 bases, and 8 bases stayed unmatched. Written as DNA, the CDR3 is TGCAGCGCCTTATCCGGGACAGGGGAAAACATTCAGTACTTC. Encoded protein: CSALSGTGENIQYF.

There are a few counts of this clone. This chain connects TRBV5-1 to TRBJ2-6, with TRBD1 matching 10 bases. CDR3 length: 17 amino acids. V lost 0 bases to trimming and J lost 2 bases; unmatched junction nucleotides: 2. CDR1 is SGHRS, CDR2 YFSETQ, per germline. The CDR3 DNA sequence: TGCGCCAGCAGCTTGGGAGGACAGGGGGCTGGGGCCAACGTCCTGACTTTC. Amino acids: CASSLGGQGAGANVLTF.

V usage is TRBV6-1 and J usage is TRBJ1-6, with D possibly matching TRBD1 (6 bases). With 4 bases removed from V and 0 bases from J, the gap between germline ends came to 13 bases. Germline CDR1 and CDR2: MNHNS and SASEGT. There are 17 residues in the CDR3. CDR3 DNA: TGTGCCAGCAGTGTTTCCGGGACAAACTCCTATAATTCACCCCTCCACTTT. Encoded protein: CASSVSGTNSYNSPLHF.